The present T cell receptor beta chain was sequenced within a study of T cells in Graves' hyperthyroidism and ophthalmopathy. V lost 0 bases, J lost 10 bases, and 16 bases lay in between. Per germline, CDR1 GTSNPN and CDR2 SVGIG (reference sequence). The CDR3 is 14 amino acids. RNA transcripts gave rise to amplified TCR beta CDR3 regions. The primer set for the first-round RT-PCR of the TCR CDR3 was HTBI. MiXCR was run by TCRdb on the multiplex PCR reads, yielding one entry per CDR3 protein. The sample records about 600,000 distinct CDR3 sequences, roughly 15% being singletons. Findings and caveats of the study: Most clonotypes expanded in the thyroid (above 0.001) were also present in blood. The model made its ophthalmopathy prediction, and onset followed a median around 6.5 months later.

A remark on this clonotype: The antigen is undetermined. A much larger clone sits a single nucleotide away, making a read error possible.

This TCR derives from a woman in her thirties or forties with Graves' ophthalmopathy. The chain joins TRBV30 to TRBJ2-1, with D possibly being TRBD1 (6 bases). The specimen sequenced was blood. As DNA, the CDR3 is TGTGCCTGGAGTGTACGGGTCAGGGGTAACGAGCAGTTCTTC. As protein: CAWSVRVRGNEQFF.